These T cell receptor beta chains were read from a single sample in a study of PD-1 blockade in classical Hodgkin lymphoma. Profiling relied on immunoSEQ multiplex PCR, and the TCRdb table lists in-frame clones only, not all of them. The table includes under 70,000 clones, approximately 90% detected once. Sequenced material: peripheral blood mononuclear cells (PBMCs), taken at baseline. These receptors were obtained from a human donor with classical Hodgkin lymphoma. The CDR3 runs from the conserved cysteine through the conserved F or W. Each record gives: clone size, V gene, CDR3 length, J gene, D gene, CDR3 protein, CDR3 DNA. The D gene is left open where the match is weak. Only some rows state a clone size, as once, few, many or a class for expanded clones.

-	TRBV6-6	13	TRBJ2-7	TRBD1	CATGDRGSYEQYF	TGTGCCACGGGGGACAGGGGCTCCTACGAGCAGTACTTC
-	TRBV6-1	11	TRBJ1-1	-	CASRRDREAFF	TGTGCCAGCAGACGAGACAGGGAAGCTTTCTTT
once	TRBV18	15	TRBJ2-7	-	CASSPEGVLSYEQYF	TGTGCCAGCTCACCCGAGGGGGTTCTCTCCTACGAGCAGTACTTC
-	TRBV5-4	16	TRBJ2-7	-	CASSLGVRQAPYEQYF	TGTGCCAGCAGCTTGGGAGTGCGGCAGGCTCCCTACGAGCAGTACTTC
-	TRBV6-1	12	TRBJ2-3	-	CASSEDSHTQYF	TGTGCCAGCAGTGAAGACAGCCATACGCAGTATTTT
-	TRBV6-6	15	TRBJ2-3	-	CASTHGPYRTDTQYF	TGTGCCAGCACCCACGGGCCCTACAGAACAGATACGCAGTATTTT
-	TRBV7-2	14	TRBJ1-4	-	CASSFPGPNEKLFF	TGTGCCAGCAGCTTTCCGGGACCCAATGAAAAACTGTTTTTT
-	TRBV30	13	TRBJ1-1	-	CAWSDSPRTEAFF	TGTGCCTGGAGTGATAGCCCGAGGACTGAAGCTTTCTTT
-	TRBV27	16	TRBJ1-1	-	CASSGLGGAAVAAAFF	TGTGCCAGCAGTGGGTTGGGGGGCGCGGCTGTCGCTGCAGCTTTCTTT
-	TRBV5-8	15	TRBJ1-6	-	CASSSGTVYNSPLHF	TGTGCCAGCAGCTCCGGGACGGTCTATAATTCACCCCTCCACTTT
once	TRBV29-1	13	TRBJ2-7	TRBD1	CSVERQGAYEQYF	TGCAGCGTTGAAAGGCAGGGGGCCTACGAGCAGTACTTC
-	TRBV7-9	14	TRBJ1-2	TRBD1	CASSHTGGNYGYTF	TGTGCCAGCAGCCACACAGGGGGTAACTATGGCTACACCTTC
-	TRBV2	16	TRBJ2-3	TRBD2	CASTSLASASTDTQYF	TGTGCCAGCACCTCACTAGCGAGTGCTAGCACAGATACGCAGTATTTT
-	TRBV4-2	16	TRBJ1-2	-	CASSQEGLVTNYGYTF	TGTGCCAGCAGCCAAGAGGGTTTGGTGACTAACTATGGCTACACCTTC
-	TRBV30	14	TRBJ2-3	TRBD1	CAWEGAGYTDTQYF	TGTGCCTGGGAGGGGGCAGGGTACACAGATACGCAGTATTTT
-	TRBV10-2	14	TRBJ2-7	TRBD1	CASSTGTETYEQYF	TGCGCCAGCAGTACCGGGACAGAGACATACGAGCAGTACTTC
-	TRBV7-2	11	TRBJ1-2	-	CASSRDWRCTF	TGTGCCAGCAGCCGTGACTGGAGGTGCACCTTC
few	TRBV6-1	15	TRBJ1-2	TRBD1	CASSDRTGVGYGYTF	TGTGCCAGCAGTGACAGGACAGGGGTGGGGTATGGCTACACCTTC
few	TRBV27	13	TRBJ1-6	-	CASSLQGGSPLHF	TGTGCCAGCAGTTTACAGGGAGGTTCACCCCTCCACTTT
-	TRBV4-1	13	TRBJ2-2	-	CASSQATTGELFF	TGCGCCAGCAGCCAAGCGACCACCGGGGAGCTGTTTTTT
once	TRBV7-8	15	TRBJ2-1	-	CASSPHWGRYNEQFF	TGTGCCAGCAGCCCCCATTGGGGGCGCTACAATGAGCAGTTCTTC
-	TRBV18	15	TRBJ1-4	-	CASSPFAADNEKLFF	TGTGCCAGCTCACCATTTGCCGCGGACAATGAAAAACTGTTTTTT
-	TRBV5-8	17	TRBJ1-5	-	CASSLVWQARSNQPQHF	TGTGCCAGCAGCTTGGTCTGGCAAGCCCGCAGCAATCAGCCCCAGCATTTT
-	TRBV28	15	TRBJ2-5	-	CASSLARVKKETQYF	TGTGCCAGCAGTTTAGCCAGGGTAAAAAAAGAGACCCAGTACTTC
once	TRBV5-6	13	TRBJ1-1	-	CASSFAGTTEAFF	TGTGCCAGCAGCTTTGCTGGGACAACTGAAGCTTTCTTT
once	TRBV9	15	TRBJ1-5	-	CAEKGQGSLNQPQHF	TGTGCTGAGAAGGGGCAGGGTAGTCTCAATCAGCCCCAGCATTTT
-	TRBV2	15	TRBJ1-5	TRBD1	CASSEGRGPNQPQHF	TGTGCCAGCAGTGAAGGCAGGGGGCCGAATCAGCCCCAGCATTTT
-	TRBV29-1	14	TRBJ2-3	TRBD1	CSAYRTGRTDTQYF	TGCAGCGCGTACCGGACAGGGAGGACAGATACGCAGTATTTT
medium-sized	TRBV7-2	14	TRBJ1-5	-	CASRSGYSNQPQHF	TGTGCCAGCAGATCCGGATATAGCAATCAGCCCCAGCATTTT
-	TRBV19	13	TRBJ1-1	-	CASSARAYTEAFF	TGTGCCAGTAGTGCTCGGGCCTACACTGAAGCTTTCTTT
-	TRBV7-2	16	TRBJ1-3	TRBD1	CASSSYRGRSGNTIYF	TGTGCCAGCAGCTCTTACAGGGGTCGGAGCGGAAACACCATATATTTT
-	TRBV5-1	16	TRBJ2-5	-	CASSHFEGTGEETQYF	TGCGCCAGCAGCCACTTTGAAGGGACGGGTGAGGAGACCCAGTACTTC